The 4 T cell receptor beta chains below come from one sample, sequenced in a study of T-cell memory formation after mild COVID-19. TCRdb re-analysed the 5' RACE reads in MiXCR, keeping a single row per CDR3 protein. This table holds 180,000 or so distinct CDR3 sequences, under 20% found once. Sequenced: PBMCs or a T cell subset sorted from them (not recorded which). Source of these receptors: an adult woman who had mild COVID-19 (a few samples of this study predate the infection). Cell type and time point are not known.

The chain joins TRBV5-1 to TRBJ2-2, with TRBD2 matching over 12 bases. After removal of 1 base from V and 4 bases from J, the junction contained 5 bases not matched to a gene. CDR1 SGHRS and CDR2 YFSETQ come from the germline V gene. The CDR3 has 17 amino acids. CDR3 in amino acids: CASSLMLAGGLTGELFF. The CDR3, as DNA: TGCGCCAGCAGCTTGATGCTAGCGGGAGGGCTCACCGGGGAGCTGTTTTTT.

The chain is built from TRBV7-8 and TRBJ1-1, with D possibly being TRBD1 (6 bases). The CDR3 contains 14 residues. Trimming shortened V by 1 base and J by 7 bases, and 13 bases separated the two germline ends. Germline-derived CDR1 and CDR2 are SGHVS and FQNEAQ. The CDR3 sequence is CASSLDRARGEAFF. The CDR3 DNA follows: TGTGCCAGCAGCTTAGACAGGGCAAGAGGTGAAGCTTTCTTT. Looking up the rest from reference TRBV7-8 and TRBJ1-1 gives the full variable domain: GAGVSQSPRYKVAKRGQDVALRCDPISGHVSLFWYQQALGQGPEFLTYFQNEAQLDKSGLPSDRFFAERPEGSVSTLKIQRTQQEDSAVYLCASSLDRARGEAFFGQGTRLTVV.

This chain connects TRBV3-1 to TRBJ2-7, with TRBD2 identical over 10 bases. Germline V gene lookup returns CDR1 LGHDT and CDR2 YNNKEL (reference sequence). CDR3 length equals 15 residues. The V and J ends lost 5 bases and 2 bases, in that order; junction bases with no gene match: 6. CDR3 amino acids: CASSNATSGAYEQYF. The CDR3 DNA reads TGTGCCAGCAGCAATGCCACTAGCGGGGCCTACGAGCAGTACTTC.

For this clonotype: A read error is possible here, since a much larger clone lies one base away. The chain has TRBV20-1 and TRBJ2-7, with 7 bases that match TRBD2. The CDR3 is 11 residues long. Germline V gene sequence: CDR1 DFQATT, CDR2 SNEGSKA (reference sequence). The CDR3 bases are TGCAGGACACAGCGGGGCTACGAGCAGTACTTC. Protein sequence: CRTQRGYEQYF.